The 23 T cell receptor beta chains in this list originate from one sample, sequenced in a study of T cells in Graves' hyperthyroidism and ophthalmopathy. The TCR beta CDR3 regions underwent amplification using RNA transcripts as the source. First-round RT-PCR targeting the TCR CDR3 was performed with the HTBI primer set. Using its own MiXCR run on the multiplex PCR reads, TCRdb lists one record per CDR3 protein. The sample has 450,000 to 700,000 distinct CDR3 sequences, about 45% seen once. Specimen: peripheral blood or thyroid tissue (not recorded which). All receptors come from an adult woman with Graves' disease, either hyperthyroidism or ophthalmopathy (not recorded which).

The chain couples TRBV7-2 to TRBJ1-5; D is unclear. V shed 4 bases and J shed 5 bases, with 6 bases lying between them. The CDR3 extends over 12 amino acids. Germline CDR1 and CDR2: SGHTA and FQGNSA. CDR3 protein: CASSSSHQPQHF. CDR3 nucleotides: TGTGCCAGCAGCTCTAGTCATCAGCCCCAGCATTTT. Variable domain in full (rest from reference TRBV7-2 and TRBJ1-5): GAGVSQSPSNKVTEKGKDVELRCDPISGHTALYWYRQSLGQGLEFLIYFQGNSAPDKSGLPSDRFSAERTGGSVSTLTIQRTQQEDSAVYLCASSSSHQPQHFGDGTRLSIL.

This clonotype was counted at least ten times. Given a much more abundant clone one base away, this may be a read error. This rearrangement joins TRBV5-1 to TRBJ2-2, with D unclear. The CDR3 has 12 amino acids. Germline values: CDR1 SGHRS, CDR2 YFSETQ. The CDR3 spells CASSPLTGELFF. The CDR3 DNA follows: TGTGCCAGCAGCCCTCTCACCGGGGAGCTGTTTTTT.

Notes on this clonotype: The junction departs from germline at one end; a sequencing error may be responsible. This chain connects TRBV2 to TRBJ1-3; no reliable D call. CDR1 is SNHLY and CDR2 is FYNNEI in the germline V gene. The CDR3 has 14 residues. CDR3 DNA: TGTGCCAGCGTCGAAATTCGCCCTGGAAACACTATATATTTT. It codes for CASVEIRPGNTIYF.

CDR3 residues: CASSAPGGMKGYTF. In DNA form, the CDR3 reads TGTGCCAGCAGCGCCCCGGGGGGAATGAAAGGCTACACCTTC. The chain couples TRBV5-4 to TRBJ1-2; possible D gene TRBD1, 5 bases. The germline CDR1 and CDR2 sequences are SGHNT and YYREEE (reference sequence). The V and J ends lost 4 bases and 8 bases respectively, with 18 bases between them. This CDR3 comprises 14 residues.

V usage is TRBV7-9 and J usage is TRBJ2-7, with 8 bases lining up with TRBD1. Unmatched junction bases numbered 3, after V lost 2 bases and J lost 0 bases. Germline CDR1 and CDR2: SEHNR and FQNEAQ (reference sequence). The CDR3 is 15 amino acids. The CDR3 loop reads CASSLKQGDSYEQYF. CDR3 DNA: TGTGCCAGCAGCTTAAAACAGGGGGACTCCTACGAGCAGTACTTC. The full variable domain, with the rest looked up from reference TRBV7-9 and TRBJ2-7, is DTGVSQNPRHKITKRGQNVTFRCDPISEHNRLYWYRQTLGQGPEFLTYFQNEAQLEKSRLLSDRFSAERPKGSFSTLEIQRTEQGDSAMYLCASSLKQGDSYEQYFGPGTRLTVT.

This clonotype showed up many times. V is TRBV5-1 and J is TRBJ2-3; 11 bases agree with TRBD2. The CDR3 length is 16 residues. Per germline, CDR1 SGHRS and CDR2 YFSETQ. The ends lost 3 bases at V and 2 bases at J; junction bases unmatched: 5. CDR3 in DNA: TGCGCCAGCAGCTCCGGACTAGCGGGCAACACAGATACGCAGTATTTT. Protein product: CASSSGLAGNTDTQYF.

J is TRBJ2-7 and V is TRBV18; possible D gene TRBD2, 5 bases. The CDR3 runs 15 residues. Per the germline V gene, CDR1 is KGHSH and CDR2 is LQKENI. The V and J ends lost 1 base and 4 bases respectively, with 14 bases between them. CDR3 loop: CASSPLGVRGYEQYF. The CDR3 coding sequence is TGTGCCAGCTCACCACTGGGAGTCCGCGGGTACGAGCAGTACTTC.

This clonotype was detected a few times. J is TRBJ2-7 and V is TRBV28; D call uncertain. The CDR3 consists of 11 residues. Per the germline V gene, CDR1 is MDHEN and CDR2 is SYDVKM. V was pared by 6 bases and J by 7 bases, with 10 bases between. The CDR3: CASSPRWEQYF. DNA for the CDR3: TGTGCCAGCAGCCCCCGATGGGAGCAGTACTTC.

The chain combines TRBV2 with TRBJ1-2; D unclear. Trimming shortened V by 11 bases and J by 2 bases, and 18 bases separated the two germline ends. CDR1 SNHLY and CDR2 FYNNEI come from the germline V gene. The CDR3 consists of 14 residues. The CDR3 region has the DNA TGTGCCCGTAGCATGGAGGGAAGGAACTATGGCTACACCTTC. Amino acids: CARSMEGRNYGYTF. Filled out from reference TRBV2 and TRBJ1-2, the complete variable domain reads EPEVTQTPSHQVTQMGQEVILRCVPISNHLYFYWYRQILGQKVEFLVSFYNNEISEKSEIFDDQFSVERPDGSNFTLKIRSTKLEDSAMYFCARSMEGRNYGYTFGSGTRLTVV.

This clonotype was observed at least ten times. This chain links TRBV7-2 with TRBJ1-1, with 7 bases fitting TRBD1. J lost 5 bases, V lost 5 bases, and 5 bases had no gene match. The CDR3 loop spans 13 amino acids. The germline V gene encodes CDR1 SGHTA and CDR2 FQGNSA. In nucleotides, the CDR3 is TGTGCCAGCAGCATCCGACAGGGAACTGAAGCTTTCTTT. It translates to CASSIRQGTEAFF.

This clonotype was observed many times. CDR3 in DNA: TGCAGTGCTAGTCAAGCGGGAGGCACCGGGGAGCTGTTTTTT. It codes for CSASQAGGTGELFF. V usage is TRBV20-1 and J usage is TRBJ2-2; 9 nucleotides line up with TRBD2. Germline values: CDR1 DFQATT, CDR2 SNEGSKA (reference sequence). The V gene end was trimmed by 3 bases and the J gene end by 4 bases; junction bases not matched to a gene: 3. This CDR3 has 14 residues.

The chain has TRBV20-1 and TRBJ2-2; 10 nucleotides line up with TRBD2. Germline CDR1 and CDR2: DFQATT and SNEGSKA (reference sequence). V gave up 0 bases and J gave up 8 bases; unmatched junction bases: 9. CDR3 length equals 16 residues. CDR3 DNA sequence: TGCAGTGCTAGAGATGCGGCTAGCGGGAGATCGGGGGAGCTGTTTTTT. Translation: CSARDAASGRSGELFF.

Points on this clonotype: The junction does not match germline at one end; this may be a read error. The chain recombines TRBV20-1 with TRBJ1-6; unclear D gene. The germline V gene has CDR1 DFQATT and CDR2 SNEGSKA (reference sequence). This CDR3 spans 8 amino acids. Here the CDR3 DNA reads TGCAGTGCTAGAGCCCTCGACTTT. Its translation: CSARALDF.

This clonotype turned up a few times. The chain recombines TRBV27 with TRBJ2-2; 7 bases align to TRBD1. There are 15 residues in the CDR3. CDR1 MNHEY and CDR2 SMNVEV come from the germline V gene (reference sequence). Unmatched junction bases numbered 9, after V lost 5 bases and J lost 6 bases. The CDR3 reads CASSLRQGPSGELFF. The CDR3 coding sequence is TGTGCCAGCAGTCTTCGACAGGGTCCCTCCGGGGAGCTGTTTTTT.

The table lists this clonotype with many counts. The rearrangement links TRBV20-1 to TRBJ2-7; 11 nucleotides align to TRBD2. There are 13 residues in the CDR3. The trim removed 6 bases at V and 6 bases at J, leaving 7 bases unmatched. The germline gives CDR1 DFQATT, CDR2 SNEGSKA (reference sequence). The CDR3 sequence: CSARLAGRGEQYF. As DNA, the CDR3 is TGCAGTGCCCGACTAGCGGGAAGAGGCGAGCAGTACTTC.

About this clonotype: At one boundary the junction diverges from the germline segment, which might be a read error. CDR3: CASSLRQGNERAF. The CDR3 coding sequence is TGTGCCAGCAGCTTGCGGCAGGGGAACGAGAGAGCTTTC. The chain uses TRBV7-9 and TRBJ2-6, with D possibly TRBD1 on 6 matching bases. This CDR3 has 13 residues. Germline V gene data show CDR1 as SEHNR and CDR2 as FQNEAQ (reference sequence).

This clonotype was seen many times. This chain connects TRBV6-5 to TRBJ2-7; D remains ambiguous. CDR3 length equals 13 residues. Germline CDR1 MNHEY, CDR2 SVGAGI. Trimming shortened V by 6 bases and J by 4 bases, and 13 bases separated the two germline ends. CDR3 bases: TGTGCCAGCAGGATGAACGGAAAATACGAGCAGTACTTC. Amino acids: CASRMNGKYEQYF.

This clonotype was seen at least ten times. The chain has TRBV5-1 and TRBJ1-1, with 8 bases identical to TRBD1. CDR3 length: 11 residues. CDR1 and CDR2 from the germline V gene are SGHRS and YFSETQ. The V segment lost 6 bases and the J segment 8 bases; nucleotides outside the gene matches: 3. Here the CDR3 reads CASIGQGEAFF. CDR3 nucleotides: TGCGCCAGCATAGGACAGGGAGAAGCTTTCTTT.

At least ten counts were recorded for this clonotype. The chain carries TRBV7-8 and TRBJ1-1; 12 positions match TRBD1. Germline assignment: CDR1 SGHVS and CDR2 FQNEAQ. This CDR3 comprises 15 residues. CDR3 in DNA: TGTGCGTCCCGGGACAGGGGGCTTTTGAACACTGAAGCTTTCTTT. Translated, it gives CASRDRGLLNTEAFF.

This clonotype has at least ten counts. This chain connects TRBV6-4 to TRBJ1-2, with TRBD1 matching 7 bases. The length of the CDR3 is 15 residues. With V trimmed by 0 bases and J by 6 bases, 7 bases remained unmatched. Germline CDR1 and CDR2: MRHNA and SNTAGT. The CDR3 sequence is CASSDSPTGPDGYTF. The CDR3 bases are TGTGCCAGCAGTGACTCACCGACAGGGCCGGATGGCTACACCTTC.

This clonotype occurred many times. The chain employs TRBV20-1 and TRBJ2-7; the D gene could be TRBD1 or TRBD2 (5 bases each). CDR1 and CDR2 from the germline V gene are DFQATT and SNEGSKA (reference sequence). CDR3 length: 14 residues. V shed 2 bases and J shed 2 bases, with 13 bases lying between them. Written as DNA, the CDR3 is TGCAGTGCTAGACCCCGGGACCAACCCTACGAGCAGTACTTC. Translating gives CSARPRDQPYEQYF.

This clonotype has ten or more counts. The chain carries TRBV7-9 and TRBJ2-5, with TRBD1 matching 9 bases. The CDR3 loop spans 15 amino acids. V lost 4 bases, J lost 7 bases, and 10 bases stayed unmatched. The germline gives CDR1 SEHNR, CDR2 FQNEAQ (reference sequence). The CDR3 region has the DNA TGTGCCAGCAGCTCTACCGGACAGGGGAAAGGGACCCAGTACTTC. Translated, it gives CASSSTGQGKGTQYF.

The chain recombines TRBV19 with TRBJ1-2; possibly TRBD1 for D (5 bases). The CDR3 runs 15 residues. Trimming cost V 5 bases and J 0 bases, with 13 bases left between them. CDR1 is LNHDA and CDR2 is SQIVND in the germline V gene (reference sequence). The CDR3 loop is CASSDPGGSNYGYTF. In nucleotides, the CDR3 is TGTGCCAGTAGTGACCCCGGGGGATCTAACTATGGCTACACCTTC. Supplemented by reference TRBV19 and TRBJ1-2, the full variable domain reads DGGITQSPKYLFRKEGQNVTLSCEQNLNHDAMYWYRQDPGQGLRLIYYSQIVNDFQKGDIAEGYSVSREKKESFPLTVTSAQKNPTAFYLCASSDPGGSNYGYTFGSGTRLTVV.